This T cell receptor (beta chain) was sequenced during a study of vaccination and CD4 T cells after COVID-19 (dated by TCRdb to between 2021 and 2023). A note on the overall study: SARS-CoV-2 positivity had been established in the convalescent patients by nasal swab PCR, and mild disease was recorded in about 9 of these patients and severe disease in one. In the convalescent cohort there were six males and four females, among whom were two Hispanic individuals, seven Caucasians, two Asians and one multiracial person. Two doses of either the Pfizer-BioNTech BNT162b2 vaccine (n=8) or the Moderna mRNA-1273 vaccine (n=2) were administered to participants. Post-COVID blood samples from convalescent patients were collected a median of roughly 100 days after diagnosis, with a range of roughly 30 to 170 days. Post-vaccine blood samples were taken a median of 72 days after the second vaccine dose, with a range of about 12 to 250 days. The cultures were stimulated with overlapping spike peptide pools from SARS-CoV-2 and from the common cold coronaviruses HCoV-NL63, HCoV-OC43 and HCoV-229E. In control cultures, a CEFX viral epitope pool was used as positive control, an HIV-1 Nef peptide pool was used as negative control, or no peptide was added. The spike-specific CD4+ TCR repertoire was compared before and after mRNA vaccination in over 9 COVID-19 convalescent patients and a handful of infection-naive healthy vaccine recipients. Overall results and qualifications from the work: Of the vaccine-specific clones in convalescent patients, 304 of 307, or nearly all, reacted only to SARS-CoV-2 spike and did not cross-react with common cold coronaviruses. In convalescent patients, a median roughly 86% of post-vaccine SARS-CoV-2-reactive clones were detected only after vaccination, suggesting vaccine-specific priming. Although the median number of SARS-CoV-2-reactive clonotypes went up from roughly 22 after infection to some 40 after vaccination, the increase was not significant. The number of convalescent patients in the study was relatively small, and the study did not examine early timepoints following natural infection.

The CDR3 numbers 14 residues from cysteine through phenylalanine. The DNA shown is the 42-base CDR3, in frame from base 1. The germline V gene sets CDR1 to MNHEY and CDR2 to SVGEGT. V loses 0 bases, J loses 2 bases, and the germline ends lie 7 bases apart. On this clonotype: The antigen it recognizes is unknown. No base quality values were provided; no much bigger clone lies one nucleotide off.

The library was produced with PCR. TCR sequencing of DNA from cultured CD4+ T cells used the Oncomine TCR Beta short-read assay at the Johns Hopkins FTIC core. The QIAamp micro DNA kit was used to extract genomic DNA from the cultured CD4+ T cells. The Oncomine TCR Beta libraries from cultured CD4+ T cells were pooled using unique dual indexes and then sequenced on an Illumina iSeq 100. On the authors' methods: Non-productive sequences were removed, and CDR3s not starting with C, not ending with F or W, or shorter than 7 amino acids were discarded. The MANAFEST web application identified antigen-specific clonotypes by comparing peptide-stimulated wells against reference wells and other culture wells. For a clone to be called positive, the clone needed an FDR below 0.05, an odds ratio above 5, and a productive frequency above 0.1% in at least two of three replicate wells. A clonotype was classed as cross-reactive if the clonotype showed significant expansion both in SARS-CoV-2 spike wells and in at least one common cold coronavirus spike condition. Using R version 3.6.1, CDR3 homology was evaluated through Levenshtein distances (stringdist) along with unrooted phylogenetic trees (ape). TCRdb took the public reads, trimmed them with fastp at Q25, ran MiXCR for clone calling and kept in-frame beta chains. Identical CDR3 protein sequences are pooled into one entry, listed with their most common genes and DNA. These V and J calls rely on TCRdb rather than the paper's analysis. For this sample there are under 20,000 distinct CDR3 sequences; roughly 44% appear just once. The ten largest make up less than 15% of the sample.

The sample's treatment or condition label, decoded: approximately nine-day PBMC culture with coronavirus spike peptide pools or control peptides (ViraFEST assay). The study used the ViraFEST assay, which expanded antigen-specific T cells with peptide pools and then identified expanded clonotypes by TCR sequencing. Positive SARS-CoV-2 PCR tests in the convalescent patients dated from March to December 2020, before Alpha, Beta and Delta variants emerged in the United States. Each well held some 2 million PBMCs cultured with roughly 10 ug/ml peptide pools in IMDM containing 5% human AB serum and roughly 10 IU/ml IL-2. On days 3 and 7, half of the culture medium was replaced with fresh IL-2-containing medium. After 10 days of culture, CD4+ T cells were isolated by negative selection using the EasySep CD4+ T cell isolation kit. Ficoll-Paque Plus gradient centrifugation was used to isolate PBMCs from whole blood, and the isolated PBMCs were then either used fresh or cryopreserved at -140C. Triplicate wells were generally used for each culture condition.

The chain is made from TRBV6-2 or TRBV6-3 and TRBJ1-2, with no confidently assigned D gene. The sequenced sample consisted of cultured CD4+ T cells from blood. The clonotype comes from a human donor with COVID-19. This receptor carries the CDR3 CASSYSRGNYGYTF. In nucleotide form, the sequence is TGTGCCAGCAGTTACTCGCGGGGAAACTATGGCTACACCTTC.